This T cell receptor (beta chain) is drawn from a study of naive and memory T cell subsets. Four PCR rounds used nested alpha and beta constant region primers plus the SP2 primer. TCRdb reprocessed the 5' RACE reads via MiXCR and lists one record per CDR3 protein. This table holds about 48,000 distinct CDR3 sequences, 4.7% found once. The V gene end was trimmed by 2 bases and the J gene end by 0 bases; junction bases not matched to a gene: 11. The CDR3 has 21 amino acids. Germline V CDR1 and CDR2: SGHVS, FNYEAQ. This clonotype was counted between two and nine times. TCR cDNA received a 3' ligated oligonucleotide that carried a UMI.

This TCR derives from a female donor in good health. V is TRBV7-6 and J is TRBJ2-1; 15 nucleotides align to TRBD2. This CDR3 is CASSLFPGTSGRISSYNEQFF. Written as DNA, the CDR3 is TGTGCCAGCAGCTTATTTCCCGGGACTAGCGGGAGGATCAGCTCCTACAATGAGCAGTTCTTC.